The clone carrying this T cell receptor beta chain rates as medium-sized (0.01 to 0.1%). The sample is drawn from a study of T cell changes during pregnancy in multiple sclerosis. The table came from immunoSEQ multiplex PCR; TCRdb's copy has only in-frame clones and leaves some out. The table shows about 28,000 clones, with 92% occurring only once. CDR1 MRHNA and CDR2 SNTAGT come from the germline V gene. The CDR3 has 15 amino acids. V lost 0 bases, J lost 4 bases, and 5 bases stayed unmatched. This clonotype was obtained from a female donor in good health, enrolled as a control in a pregnancy study. The rearrangement links TRBV6-4 to TRBJ1-1; 7 bases fit TRBD1. The sequenced sample was peripheral blood, obtained in the first trimester of pregnancy. CDR3 nucleotide sequence: TGTGCCAGCAGTGACTCGACAGGGAGGCCCACTGAAGCTTTCTTT. Amino acid sequence: CASSDSTGRPTEAFF.